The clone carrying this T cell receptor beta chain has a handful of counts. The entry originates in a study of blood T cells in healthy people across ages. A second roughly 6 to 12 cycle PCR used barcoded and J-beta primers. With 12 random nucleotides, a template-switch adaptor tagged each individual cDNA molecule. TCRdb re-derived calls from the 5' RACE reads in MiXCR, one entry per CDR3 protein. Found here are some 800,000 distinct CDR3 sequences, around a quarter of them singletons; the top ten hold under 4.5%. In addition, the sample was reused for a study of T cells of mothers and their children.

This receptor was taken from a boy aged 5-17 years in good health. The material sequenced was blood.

In DNA form, the CDR3 reads TGTGCCACCAGCAGAGGTCCGTTTATGATCAACACTGAAGCTTTCTTT. Residues: CATSRGPFMINTEAFF. This rearrangement joins TRBV15 to TRBJ1-1; D is uncertain. The CDR3 spans 16 residues. Per germline, CDR1 LNHNV and CDR2 YYDKDF (reference sequence). V gave up 1 base and J gave up 2 bases, with 14 bases separating them.